Below are 21 T cell receptor beta chains sequenced from a single sample in a study of radiation and T cells in renal cell carcinoma. Treatment given: 15 Gy SBRT to primary tumor, nephrectomy 4 weeks later. Clones were read by immunoSEQ multiplex PCR, and TCRdb kept only the in-frame ones, dropping some. The repertoire holds about 9,300 clones, 63% seen once, with roughly 15% in the top ten. Here the sequenced sample was tumor tissue, taken from a patient whose treatment included radiotherapy and nephrectomy. Receptor source: a woman between 45 and 65 years old with renal cell carcinoma.

This clone qualifies as medium-sized. The V gene is TRBV7-3, the J gene TRBJ2-5; D possibly corresponds to TRBD1 (6 bases). CDR3 length: 13 amino acids. Germline loops: CDR1 SGHTA, CDR2 FQGTGA. The germline V and J ends were trimmed by 5 bases and 5 bases, with 12 bases remaining between them. The CDR3 coding sequence is TGTGCCAGCAGCGTCACAGGGTTGGAGACCCAGTACTTC. This gives the protein CASSVTGLETQYF. Together with reference TRBV7-3 and TRBJ2-5, the CDR3 gives the full variable domain: GAGVSQTPSNKVTEKGKYVELRCDPISGHTALYWYRQSLGQGPEFLIYFQGTGAADDSGLPNDRFFAVRPEGSVSTLKIQRTERGDSAVYLCASSVTGLETQYFGPGTRLLVL.

The genes are TRBV5-4 and TRBJ2-7; 12 nucleotides line up with TRBD2. This CDR3 spans 16 amino acids. CDR1 and CDR2 from the germline V gene are SGHNT and YYREEE (reference sequence). V gave up 4 bases and J gave up 3 bases; unmatched junction bases: 8. The CDR3 DNA sequence: TGTGCCAGCAGCACCCGGACTAGCGGGACCGACTACGAGCAGTACTTC. Its protein product is CASSTRTSGTDYEQYF.

This clone has just one count. The chain is built from TRBV7-2 and TRBJ2-7; either TRBD1 or TRBD2 may fit D (5 bases each). Germline CDR1 SGHTA, CDR2 FQGNSA. The CDR3 runs to 13 residues. Trimming took 3 bases from V and 4 from J, leaving 10 bases between them. As DNA, the CDR3 is TGTGCCAGCAGCTTGGGGGTTAGTTACGAGCAGTACTTC. Its protein product is CASSLGVSYEQYF.

The chain has TRBV6-1 and TRBJ1-4, with TRBD1 identical over 7 bases. This CDR3 contains 14 residues. V trimming: 1 base; J trimming: 5 bases; junction bases outside the gene matches: 1. Germline CDR1 and CDR2: MNHNS and SASEGT. CDR3 residues: CASSEGGGNEKLFF. CDR3 DNA: TGTGCCAGCAGTGAAGGAGGGGGCAATGAAAAACTGTTTTTT.

This chain joins TRBV5-3 and TRBJ1-6, with 9 nucleotides matching TRBD1. TRBV5-3 qualifies as an ORF whose function is uncertain. V lost 2 bases and J lost 4; bases outside the gene matches: 13. The CDR3 length is 19 residues. CDR3 DNA: TGTGCCAGAAGCTTAAAAACCCGCGGGACAGGGTCTTATAATTCACCCCTCCACTTT. Amino acids: CARSLKTRGTGSYNSPLHF.

V usage is TRBV5-4 and J usage is TRBJ2-7; D is ambiguous. Germline V CDR1 and CDR2: SGHNT, YYREEE (reference sequence). The V end was cut by 4 bases, the J end by 0 bases, with 8 bases between. The length of the CDR3 is 13 residues. The CDR3 loop reads CASSLGSSYEQYF. DNA of the CDR3: TGTGCCAGCAGCCTGGGTAGCTCCTACGAGCAGTACTTC.

The chain couples TRBV4-2 to TRBJ2-7; D possibly uses TRBD1 or TRBD2 (5 bases each). Germline CDR1 LGHNA, CDR2 YNFKEQ. The CDR3 spans 17 residues. The V end lost 1 base, the J end lost 3 bases, and 19 bases lay between the germline ends. The CDR3 spells CASSQVVGETPIYEQYF. The CDR3 DNA reads as TGTGCCAGCAGCCAAGTTGTGGGGGAGACTCCTATCTACGAGCAGTACTTC.

The chain is built from TRBV7-2 and TRBJ1-5; TRBD1 might be the D (6 bases). Germline loops: CDR1 SGHTA, CDR2 FQGNSA. Trimming left V 4 bases short and J 2 bases short, with 12 bases between. This CDR3 spans 15 amino acids. The DNA for the CDR3 is TGTGCCAGCAGCTCACAGGGTACCGGCAATCAGCCCCAGCATTTT. Amino acids: CASSSQGTGNQPQHF. Looking up the rest from reference TRBV7-2 and TRBJ1-5 gives the full variable domain: GAGVSQSPSNKVTEKGKDVELRCDPISGHTALYWYRQSLGQGLEFLIYFQGNSAPDKSGLPSDRFSAERTGGSVSTLTIQRTQQEDSAVYLCASSSQGTGNQPQHFGDGTRLSIL.

This clone was found a few times. The rearrangement uses TRBV27 and TRBJ2-4; possible D gene TRBD2, 5 bases. V lost 2 bases to trimming and J lost 0 bases, with 11 bases between them. The germline CDR1 and CDR2 sequences are MNHEY and SMNVEV (reference sequence). The CDR3 length is 16 residues. In DNA, the CDR3 is TGTGCCAGCAGTTTACGGTGGGAGCTAGCCAAAAACATTCAGTACTTC. Its protein is CASSLRWELAKNIQYF.

This chain joins TRBV2 and TRBJ2-7; maybe TRBD2 (5 bases). The CDR3 is made up of 13 amino acids. Germline CDR1 reads SNHLY; CDR2 reads FYNNEI. The V gene lost 9 bases and the J gene lost 2 bases, with 14 bases spanning the gap. Here the CDR3 reads CARRAPGPYEQYF. DNA of the CDR3: TGTGCCAGGCGGGCCCCCGGACCCTACGAGCAGTACTTC.

V gene TRBV9 combines with J gene TRBJ2-7; no clear D. From germline, CDR1 is SGDLS and CDR2 YYNGEE. The CDR3 totals 14 residues. V lost 0 bases and J lost 0, with 7 bases in between. In DNA, the CDR3 is TGTGCCAGCAGCGTAGTTCCTAGCTCCTACGAGCAGTACTTC. Protein sequence: CASSVVPSSYEQYF.

The sample holds a few counts of this clone. V usage is TRBV28 and J usage is TRBJ1-2, with a possible D match to TRBD1 (5 bases). Germline CDR1 MDHEN, CDR2 SYDVKM. The CDR3 consists of 17 residues. V lost 3 bases to trimming and J lost 7 bases, with 24 bases between them. As DNA, the CDR3 is TGTGCCAGCAGTTTCACAGAAAGACCCATCGGAAGGGGTGGCTACACCTTC. Its translation is CASSFTERPIGRGGYTF.

The gene calls are TRBV18 and TRBJ1-4; 7 nucleotides agree with TRBD1. Germline V gene lookup returns CDR1 KGHSH and CDR2 LQKENI. J gave up 8 bases and V 5 bases, and 11 bases lay outside the gene matches. This CDR3 is 15 amino acids long. For the CDR3, the DNA is TGTGCCAGCTCAGGCAAGGGGGCGCATGGAGAAAAACTGTTTTTT. It translates to CASSGKGAHGEKLFF.

The V call is TRBV14, the J call TRBJ2-5; D not certain. The germline gives CDR1 SGHDN, CDR2 FVKESK. The V end lost 3 bases, the J end lost 7 bases, and 15 bases lay between the germline ends. The CDR3 spans 14 residues. The CDR3 protein is CASSHPTPITTQYF. CDR3 DNA: TGTGCCAGCAGCCACCCCACTCCAATTACGACCCAGTACTTC.

The rearrangement joins TRBV11-3 to TRBJ2-7; D call uncertain. The germline V gene has CDR1 SGHNT and CDR2 YENEEA. V was clipped by 1 base and J by 3 bases, with 13 bases between them. The CDR3 contains 15 residues. CDR3 sequence: CASSLGGSAIYEQYF. The CDR3 coding sequence is TGTGCCAGCAGCTTAGGGGGATCAGCAATCTACGAGCAGTACTTC. Using reference TRBV11-3 and TRBJ2-7 for the parts outside the CDR3, the full variable domain is EAGVVQSPRYKIIEKKQPVAFWCNPISGHNTLYWYLQNLGQGPELLIRYENEEAVDDSQLPKDRFSAERLKGVDSTLKIQPAELGDSAVYLCASSLGGSAIYEQYFGPGTRLTVT.

This clone was seen a handful of times. The rearrangement links TRBV19 to TRBJ1-3; D is unresolved. The CDR3 loop spans 14 amino acids. V was cut by 3 bases and J by 3 bases, with 9 bases left in between. From germline, CDR1 is LNHDA and CDR2 SQIVND (reference sequence). CDR3 nucleotide sequence: TGTGCCAGTAGTATCTCGCAGCTTGGAAACACCATATATTTT. It encodes CASSISQLGNTIYF.

This clone has just a few counts. The chain uses TRBV9 and TRBJ1-2; 9 bases are a match to TRBD1. V lost 7 bases, J lost 2 bases, and 3 bases stayed unmatched. This CDR3 contains 13 residues. Germline CDR1 and CDR2: SGDLS and YYNGEE. The CDR3 region is CASGGTGNYGYTF. In nucleotides, the CDR3 is TGTGCCAGCGGCGGGACAGGGAACTATGGCTACACCTTC.

The V gene is TRBV6-4, the J gene TRBJ2-6; no firm D call. Trimming shortened V by 0 bases and J by 0 bases, and 3 bases separated the two germline ends. The CDR3 is 15 amino acids. The V gene's germline CDR1 is MRHNA and CDR2 SNTAGT. Written as DNA, the CDR3 is TGTGCCAGCAGTGACTCTACCTCTGGGGCCAACGTCCTGACTTTC. Protein sequence: CASSDSTSGANVLTF.

To note about this clone: Different DNA sequences within this sample yield the same CDR3. V is TRBV5-4 and J is TRBJ2-7; a possible D gene is TRBD2 (5 bases). The CDR3 totals 14 residues. Germline V gene data show CDR1 as SGHNT and CDR2 as YYREEE (reference sequence). V lost 0 bases, J lost 1 base, and 8 bases lay in between. CDR3 region: CASSLGTPSYEQYF. The CDR3 nucleotides read TGTGCCAGCAGCTTGGGGACTCCTTCCTACGAGCAGTACTTC.

This clone was seen a handful of times. The same CDR3 also results from other DNA sequences found in this sample. The genes are TRBV20-1 and TRBJ2-1, with 7 nucleotides matching TRBD2. This CDR3 is built from 11 residues. The germline gives CDR1 DFQATT, CDR2 SNEGSKA (reference sequence). Unmatched junction bases numbered 8, after V lost 3 bases and J lost 15 bases. The CDR3 DNA follows: TGCAGTGCTAGCCAGCGGGGTAATGTGTTCTTC. Protein sequence: CSASQRGNVFF.

This clone was observed a handful of times. CDR3 residues: CASSLNPVQEQYF. The CDR3 nucleotides are TGTGCCAGCAGCTTAAACCCGGTGCAAGAGCAGTACTTC. The gene calls are TRBV7-2 and TRBJ2-7, with D uncertain. Germline V gene lookup returns CDR1 SGHTA and CDR2 FQGNSA. The V end lost 2 bases, the J end lost 7 bases, and 12 bases lay between the germline ends. There are 13 residues in the CDR3.